What follows are 10 T cell receptor beta chains derived from one specimen sequenced in a study of circulating and synovial CD4+ cells in juvenile arthritis. Some clones are missing from TCRdb's copy, which holds only in-frame ones; the method was immunoSEQ multiplex PCR. The sample yields tens of thousands of clones, about 94% seen once. The sequencing sample was made of CD4+ T cells from blood. The receptors come from a human donor with juvenile idiopathic arthritis.

The chain recombines TRBV28 with TRBJ2-2; the match to TRBD1 covers 10 bases. Looked up from germline, CDR1 is MDHEN and CDR2 is SYDVKM. V lost 7 bases to trimming and J lost 8 bases; unmatched junction nucleotides: 16. The CDR3 covers 17 residues. CDR3 DNA sequence: TGTGCCAGCACCCACGGCGGGACAGGGGCGCGATTTGGGGAGCTGTTTTTT. Residues: CASTHGGTGARFGELFF. Complete variable domain (other parts from reference TRBV28 and TRBJ2-2): DVKVTQSSRYLVKRTGEKVFLECVQDMDHENMFWYRQDPGLGLRLIYFSYDVKMKEKGDIPEGYSVSREKKERFSLILESASTNQTSMYLCASTHGGTGARFGELFFGEGSRLTVL.

CDR3 amino acids: CASSLGAGELVQYF. For the CDR3, the DNA is TGTGCCAGCAGTTTGGGGGCGGGAGAGTTGGTGCAGTACTTC. The chain uses TRBV28 and TRBJ2-7; D is perhaps TRBD2 (7 bases). Trimming stripped 3 bases from V and 9 bases from J, with 18 bases between. Germline CDR1 MDHEN, CDR2 SYDVKM. This CDR3 is 14 amino acids long.

The gene calls are TRBV5-6 and TRBJ2-3; 12 nucleotides match TRBD2. The CDR3 covers 17 residues. V lost 3 bases and J lost 0; bases outside the gene matches: 5. CDR1 and CDR2 from the germline V gene are SGHDT and YYEEEE. CDR3 coding DNA: TGTGCCAGCAGCTCTAGCGGGAGGGCCCTTAGCACAGATACGCAGTATTTT. It specifies CASSSSGRALSTDTQYF. Together with reference TRBV5-6 and TRBJ2-3, the CDR3 gives the full variable domain: DAGVTQSPTHLIKTRGQQVTLRCSPKSGHDTVSWYQQALGQGPQFIFQYYEEEERQRGNFPDRFSGHQFPNYSSELNVNALLLGDSALYLCASSSSGRALSTDTQYFGPGTRLTVL.

The rearrangement uses TRBV11-3 and TRBJ2-5; 7 nucleotides agree with TRBD1. The germline V gene has CDR1 SGHNT and CDR2 YENEEA. The trim removed 1 base at V and 0 bases at J, leaving 5 bases unmatched. This CDR3 contains 16 residues. The CDR3 region has the DNA TGTGCCAGCAGCTTAGGGACAGGAGTTAACCAAGAGACCCAGTACTTC. It encodes CASSLGTGVNQETQYF.

The CDR3 region is CASTEFVGLEGTQYF. In DNA form, the CDR3 reads TGTGCCAGCACCGAGTTCGTGGGACTTGAGGGGACCCAGTACTTC. The chain links TRBV7-8 to TRBJ2-5, with a tentative D call TRBD2 (6 bases). CDR3 length: 15 amino acids. From germline, CDR1 is SGHVS and CDR2 FQNEAQ. Trimming took 7 bases from V and 7 from J, leaving 22 bases between them.

The chain is built from TRBV2 and TRBJ2-7; a weak D match, TRBD2 (6 bases). CDR3 length: 12 residues. V was cut by 5 bases and J by 9 bases, with 14 bases left in between. Germline loops: CDR1 SNHLY, CDR2 FYNNEI. DNA of the CDR3: TGTGCCAGCAGTCTAGCGAGGTCGGGGCAGTACTTC. It specifies CASSLARSGQYF. The full variable domain, its missing parts supplied by reference TRBV2 and TRBJ2-7, is EPEVTQTPSHQVTQMGQEVILRCVPISNHLYFYWYRQILGQKVEFLVSFYNNEISEKSEIFDDQFSVERPDGSNFTLKIRSTKLEDSAMYFCASSLARSGQYFGPGTRLTVT.

This clone turned up a few times. The chain recombines TRBV7-6 with TRBJ1-1, with D uncertain. Germline CDR1 is SGHVS and CDR2 is FNYEAQ. The CDR3 is 13 residues long. Trimming removed 5 bases at V and 1 base at J, with 8 bases between. The CDR3 DNA is TGTGCCAGCAGCCCGCAACAGAACACTGAAGCTTTCTTT. Its protein is CASSPQQNTEAFF. Based on the CDR3 plus reference TRBV7-6 and TRBJ1-1, the full variable domain is GAGVSQSPRYKVTKRGQDVALRCDPISGHVSLYWYRQALGQGPEFLTYFNYEAQQDKSGLPNDRFSAERPEGSISTLTIQRTEQRDSAMYRCASSPQQNTEAFFGQGTRLTVV.

The gene calls are TRBV18 and TRBJ2-5, with D unresolved. CDR1 is KGHSH and CDR2 is LQKENI in the germline V gene. V was cut by 4 bases and J by 2 bases, with 2 bases left in between. This CDR3 is 11 amino acids long. The CDR3 here is CASSLQETQYF. DNA for the CDR3: TGTGCCAGCTCACTACAAGAGACCCAGTACTTC.

The chain links TRBV6-5 to TRBJ1-2; D remains unclear. The ends were cut back, 4 bases at V and 7 bases at J, with 10 bases in the middle. The CDR3 loop spans 12 amino acids. Germline CDR1 reads MNHEY; CDR2 reads SVGAGI. CDR3 region: CASSSEGSGYTF. CDR3 DNA sequence: TGTGCCAGCAGTTCCGAGGGCAGTGGCTACACCTTC.

The chain uses TRBV30 and TRBJ1-4; TRBD1 aligns across 7 bases. Germline trimming cut 8 bases from V and 3 bases from J; bases unmatched to any gene: 6. The length of the CDR3 is 13 residues. CDR1 is GTSNPN and CDR2 is SVGIG in the germline V gene (reference sequence). The CDR3: CAGGTGANEKLFF. In nucleotides, the CDR3 is TGTGCCGGAGGAACAGGGGCTAATGAAAAACTGTTTTTT.